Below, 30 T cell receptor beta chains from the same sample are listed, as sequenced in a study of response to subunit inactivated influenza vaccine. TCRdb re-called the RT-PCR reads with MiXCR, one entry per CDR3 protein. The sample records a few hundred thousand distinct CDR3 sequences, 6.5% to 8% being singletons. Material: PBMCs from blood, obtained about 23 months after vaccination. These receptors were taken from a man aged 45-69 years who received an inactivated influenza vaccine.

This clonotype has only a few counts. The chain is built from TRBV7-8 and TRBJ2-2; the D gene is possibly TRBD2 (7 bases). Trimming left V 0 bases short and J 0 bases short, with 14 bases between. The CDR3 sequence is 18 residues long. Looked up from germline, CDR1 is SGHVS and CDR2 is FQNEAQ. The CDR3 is CASSLARGRSANTGELFF. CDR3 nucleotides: TGTGCCAGCAGCTTAGCGCGGGGGCGGAGCGCGAACACCGGGGAGCTGTTTTTT.

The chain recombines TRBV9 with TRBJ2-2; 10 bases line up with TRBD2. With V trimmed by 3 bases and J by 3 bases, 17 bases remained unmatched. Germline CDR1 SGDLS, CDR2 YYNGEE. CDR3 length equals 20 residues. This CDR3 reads CASSAPPFMKREGDTGELFF. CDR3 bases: TGTGCCAGCAGCGCCCCGCCGTTTATGAAGCGGGAGGGTGACACCGGGGAGCTGTTTTTT.

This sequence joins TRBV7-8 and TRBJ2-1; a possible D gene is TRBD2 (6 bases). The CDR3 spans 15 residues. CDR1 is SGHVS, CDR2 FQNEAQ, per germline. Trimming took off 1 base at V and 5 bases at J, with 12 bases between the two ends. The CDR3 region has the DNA TGTGCCAGCAGCTTAGGGTGGGGGGTTAACAATGAGCAGTTCTTC. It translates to CASSLGWGVNNEQFF.

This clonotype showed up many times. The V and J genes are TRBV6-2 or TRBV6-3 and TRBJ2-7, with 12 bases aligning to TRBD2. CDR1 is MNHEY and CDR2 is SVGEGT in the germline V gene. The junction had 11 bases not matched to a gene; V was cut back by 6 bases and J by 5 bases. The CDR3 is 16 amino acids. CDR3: CASSQQTSGRPNEQYF. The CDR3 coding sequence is TGTGCCAGCAGCCAACAGACTAGCGGGAGACCTAACGAGCAGTACTTC.

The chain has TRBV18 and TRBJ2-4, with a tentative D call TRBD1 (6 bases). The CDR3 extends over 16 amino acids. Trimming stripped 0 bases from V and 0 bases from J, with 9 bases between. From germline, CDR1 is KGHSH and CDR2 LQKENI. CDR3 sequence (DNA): TGTGCCAGCTCACCACCTCAGGGGATAGCCAAAAACATTCAGTACTTC. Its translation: CASSPPQGIAKNIQYF.

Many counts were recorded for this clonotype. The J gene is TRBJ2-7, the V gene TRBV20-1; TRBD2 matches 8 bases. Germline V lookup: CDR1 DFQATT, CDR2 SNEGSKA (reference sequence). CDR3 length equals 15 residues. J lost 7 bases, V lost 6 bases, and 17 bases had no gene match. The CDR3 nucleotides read TGCAGTGCCAAGCGACCGGGACTAGGGGCTAGGGAGCAGTACTTC. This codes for CSAKRPGLGAREQYF.

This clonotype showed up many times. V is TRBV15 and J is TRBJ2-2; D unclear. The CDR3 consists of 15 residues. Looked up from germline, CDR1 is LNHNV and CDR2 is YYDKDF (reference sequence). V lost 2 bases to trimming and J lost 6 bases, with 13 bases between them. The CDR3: CATSRTQTTPGELFF. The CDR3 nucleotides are TGTGCCACCAGCAGAACTCAAACTACCCCCGGGGAGCTGTTTTTT.

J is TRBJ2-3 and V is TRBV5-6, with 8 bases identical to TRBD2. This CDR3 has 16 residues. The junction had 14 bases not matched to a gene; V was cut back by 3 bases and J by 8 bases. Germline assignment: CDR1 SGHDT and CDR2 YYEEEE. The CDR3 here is CASSSGLAVGGRTQYF. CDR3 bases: TGTGCCAGCAGCTCCGGACTAGCTGTCGGTGGGCGTACGCAGTATTTT.

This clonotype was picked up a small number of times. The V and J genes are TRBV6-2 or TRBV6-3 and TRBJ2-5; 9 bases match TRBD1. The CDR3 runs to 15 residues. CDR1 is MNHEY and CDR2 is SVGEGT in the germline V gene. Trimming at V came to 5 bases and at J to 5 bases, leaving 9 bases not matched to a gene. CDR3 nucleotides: TGTGCCAGCAGTCCGGGACAGGGAATGGGGGAGACCCAGTACTTC. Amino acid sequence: CASSPGQGMGETQYF.

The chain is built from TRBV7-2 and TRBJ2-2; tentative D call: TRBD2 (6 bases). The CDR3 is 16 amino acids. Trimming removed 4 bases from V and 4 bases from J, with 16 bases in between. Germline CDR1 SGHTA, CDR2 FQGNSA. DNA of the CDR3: TGTGCCAGCAGCTCGATTACGGGACTCCGCACCGGGGAGCTGTTTTTT. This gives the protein CASSSITGLRTGELFF.

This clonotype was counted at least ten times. The CDR3 DNA is TGTGCCACGCTACAATTAAGTGCTGGAAACACCATATATTTT. Translated: CATLQLSAGNTIYF. The chain employs TRBV10-3 and TRBJ1-3; D is unclear. V lost 10 bases to trimming and J lost 2 bases, with 15 bases between them. This CDR3 is built from 14 residues. Per the germline V gene, CDR1 is ENHRY and CDR2 is SYGVKD.

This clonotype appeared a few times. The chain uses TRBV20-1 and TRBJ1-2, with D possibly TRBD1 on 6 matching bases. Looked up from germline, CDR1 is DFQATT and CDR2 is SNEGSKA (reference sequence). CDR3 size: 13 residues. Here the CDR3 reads CRTVQGKEYGYTF. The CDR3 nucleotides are TGCAGGACGGTACAGGGAAAGGAATATGGCTACACCTTC.

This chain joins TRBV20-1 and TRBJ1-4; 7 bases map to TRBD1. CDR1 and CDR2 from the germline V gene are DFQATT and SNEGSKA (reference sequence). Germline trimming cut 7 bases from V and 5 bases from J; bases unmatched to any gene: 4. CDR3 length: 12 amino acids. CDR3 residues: CSVRGPNEKLFF. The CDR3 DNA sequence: TGCAGTGTGAGGGGGCCCAATGAAAAACTGTTTTTT.

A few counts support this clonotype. The DNA for the CDR3 is TGTGCCAGCAGCTTGCCTTCCGGAGGCCAGTTCTTC. This translates into CASSLPSGGQFF. The chain combines TRBV5-6 with TRBJ2-1; TRBD2 might be the D (5 bases). The V end lost 1 base, the J end lost 13 bases, and 12 bases lay between the germline ends. In germline, CDR1 is SGHDT, CDR2 YYEEEE. The CDR3 is 12 amino acids.

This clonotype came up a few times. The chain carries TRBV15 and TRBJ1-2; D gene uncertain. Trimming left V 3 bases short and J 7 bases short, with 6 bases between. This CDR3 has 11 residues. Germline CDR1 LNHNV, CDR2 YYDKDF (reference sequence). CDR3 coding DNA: TGTGCCACCAGCAGGGGCCTTGGCTACACCTTC. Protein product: CATSRGLGYTF.

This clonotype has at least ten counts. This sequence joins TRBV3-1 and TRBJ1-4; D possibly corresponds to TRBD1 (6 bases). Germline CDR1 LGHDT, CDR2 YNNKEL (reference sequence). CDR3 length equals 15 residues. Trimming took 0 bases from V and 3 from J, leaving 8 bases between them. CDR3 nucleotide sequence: TGTGCCAGCAGCCAAGACCCAGGGGCTAATGAAAAACTGTTTTTT. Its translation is CASSQDPGANEKLFF.

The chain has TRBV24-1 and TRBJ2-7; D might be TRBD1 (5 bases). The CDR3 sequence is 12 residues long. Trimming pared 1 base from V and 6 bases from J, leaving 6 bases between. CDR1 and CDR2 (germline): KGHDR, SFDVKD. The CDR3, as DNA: TGTGCCACCAGTGATTTTGACAGCGAGCAGTACTTC. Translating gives CATSDFDSEQYF.

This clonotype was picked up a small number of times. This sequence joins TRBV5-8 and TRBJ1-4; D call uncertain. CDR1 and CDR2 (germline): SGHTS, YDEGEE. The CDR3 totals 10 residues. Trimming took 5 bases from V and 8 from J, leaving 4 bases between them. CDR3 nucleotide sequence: TGTGCCAGCAGGTCAGAAAAACTGTTTTTT. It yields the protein CASRSEKLFF. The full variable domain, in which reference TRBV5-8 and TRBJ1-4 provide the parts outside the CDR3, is EAGVTQSPTHLIKTRGQQATLRCSPISGHTSVYWYQQALGLGLQFLLWYDEGEERNRGNFPPRFSGRQFPNYSSELNVNALELEDSALYLCASRSEKLFFGSGTQLSVL.

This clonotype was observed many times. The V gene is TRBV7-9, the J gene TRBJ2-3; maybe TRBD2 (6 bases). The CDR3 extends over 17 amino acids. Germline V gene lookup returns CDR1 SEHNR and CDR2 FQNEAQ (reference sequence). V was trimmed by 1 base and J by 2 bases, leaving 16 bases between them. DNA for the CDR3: TGTGCCAGCAGCTTAGGGTTCTCCGGGAGATACACAGATACGCAGTATTTT. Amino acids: CASSLGFSGRYTDTQYF.

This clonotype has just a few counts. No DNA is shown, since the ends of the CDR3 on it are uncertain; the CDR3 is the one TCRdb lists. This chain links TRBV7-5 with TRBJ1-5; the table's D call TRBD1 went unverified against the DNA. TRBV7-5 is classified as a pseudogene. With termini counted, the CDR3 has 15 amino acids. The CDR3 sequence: CISVSGDILNQPQHF.

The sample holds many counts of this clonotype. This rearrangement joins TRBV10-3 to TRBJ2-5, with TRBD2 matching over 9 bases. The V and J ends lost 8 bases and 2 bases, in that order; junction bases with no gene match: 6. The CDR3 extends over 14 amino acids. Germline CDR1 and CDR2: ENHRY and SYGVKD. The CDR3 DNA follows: TGTGCCATCGGCGGGACTAGCAGGCAAGAGACCCAGTACTTC. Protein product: CAIGGTSRQETQYF.

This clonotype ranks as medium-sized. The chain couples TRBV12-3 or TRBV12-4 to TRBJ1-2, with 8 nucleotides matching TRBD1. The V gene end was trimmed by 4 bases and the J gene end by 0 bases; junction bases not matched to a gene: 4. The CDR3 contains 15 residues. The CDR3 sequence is CASSSRGQANYGYTF. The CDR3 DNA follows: TGTGCCAGCAGTTCCCGGGGACAGGCTAACTATGGCTACACCTTC.

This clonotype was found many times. The CDR3 region has the DNA TGTGCCAGCACCCAGACAGGACTCCAATCGGACTATGGCTACACCTTC. Amino acids: CASTQTGLQSDYGYTF. This sequence joins TRBV6-1 and TRBJ1-2; perhaps TRBD1 as D (6 bases). Germline CDR1 and CDR2: MNHNS and SASEGT. V was clipped by 7 bases and J by 3 bases, with 21 bases between them. The CDR3 is 16 amino acids.

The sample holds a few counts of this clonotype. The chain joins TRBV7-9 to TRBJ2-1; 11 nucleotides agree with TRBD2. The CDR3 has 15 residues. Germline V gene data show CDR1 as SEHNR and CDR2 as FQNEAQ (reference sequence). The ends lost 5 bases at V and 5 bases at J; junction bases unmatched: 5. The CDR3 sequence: CASSKLAGGDNEQFF. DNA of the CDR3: TGTGCCAGCAGCAAGTTAGCGGGAGGGGACAATGAGCAGTTCTTC.

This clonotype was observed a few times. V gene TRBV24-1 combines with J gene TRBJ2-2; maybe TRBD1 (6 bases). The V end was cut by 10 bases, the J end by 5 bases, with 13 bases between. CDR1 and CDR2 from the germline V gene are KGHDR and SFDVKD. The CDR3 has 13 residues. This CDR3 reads CATSGQLTGELFF. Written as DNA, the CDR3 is TGTGCCACATCCGGACAGCTAACCGGGGAGCTGTTTTTT.

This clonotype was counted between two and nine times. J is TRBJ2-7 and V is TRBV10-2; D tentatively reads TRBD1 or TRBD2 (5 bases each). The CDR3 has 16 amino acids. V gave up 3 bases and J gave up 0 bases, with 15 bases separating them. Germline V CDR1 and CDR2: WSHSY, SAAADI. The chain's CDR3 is CASSDPGTFSSYEQYF. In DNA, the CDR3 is TGCGCCAGCAGTGACCCCGGGACGTTCAGCTCCTACGAGCAGTACTTC.

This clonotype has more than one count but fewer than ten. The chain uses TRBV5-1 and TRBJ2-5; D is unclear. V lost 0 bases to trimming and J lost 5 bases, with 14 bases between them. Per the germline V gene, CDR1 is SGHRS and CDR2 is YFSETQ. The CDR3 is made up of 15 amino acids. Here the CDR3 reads CASSLGPSSLETQYF. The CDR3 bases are TGCGCCAGCAGCTTGGGGCCATCATCCCTTGAGACCCAGTACTTC. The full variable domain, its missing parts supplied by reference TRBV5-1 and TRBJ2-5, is KAGVTQTPRYLIKTRGQQVTLSCSPISGHRSVSWYQQTPGQGLQFLFEYFSETQRNKGNFPGRFSGRQFSNSRSEMNVSTLELGDSALYLCASSLGPSSLETQYFGPGTRLLVL.

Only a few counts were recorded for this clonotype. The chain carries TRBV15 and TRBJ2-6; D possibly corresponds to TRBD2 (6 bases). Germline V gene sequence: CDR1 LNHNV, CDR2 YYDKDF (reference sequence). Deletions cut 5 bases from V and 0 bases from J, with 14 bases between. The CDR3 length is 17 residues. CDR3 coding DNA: TGTGCCACCAGCCCGCTAGCGTCCCGCTCTGGGGCCAACGTCCTGACTTTC. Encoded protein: CATSPLASRSGANVLTF.

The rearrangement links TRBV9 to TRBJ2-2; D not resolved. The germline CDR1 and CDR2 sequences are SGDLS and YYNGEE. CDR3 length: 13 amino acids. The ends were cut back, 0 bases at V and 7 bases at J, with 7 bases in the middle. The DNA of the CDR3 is TGTGCCAGCAGCGTAGAAGGTCTCGGGGAGCTGTTTTTT. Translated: CASSVEGLGELFF.

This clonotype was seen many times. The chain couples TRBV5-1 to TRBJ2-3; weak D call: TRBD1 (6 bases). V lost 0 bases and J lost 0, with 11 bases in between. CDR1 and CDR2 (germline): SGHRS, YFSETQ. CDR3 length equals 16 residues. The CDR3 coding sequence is TGCGCCAGCAGCTTGGAGGGACACCCTAGCACAGATACGCAGTATTTT. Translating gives CASSLEGHPSTDTQYF. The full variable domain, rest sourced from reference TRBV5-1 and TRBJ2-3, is KAGVTQTPRYLIKTRGQQVTLSCSPISGHRSVSWYQQTPGQGLQFLFEYFSETQRNKGNFPGRFSGRQFSNSRSEMNVSTLELGDSALYLCASSLEGHPSTDTQYFGPGTRLTVL.